This is a list of T cell receptor beta chains from one sample in a study of graft-versus-host responses after intestinal transplantation. Sequenced by immunoSEQ multiplex PCR; TCRdb stores in-frame clones only, minus some. Of 70,000 to 95,000 clones listed, about 93% were seen once; the top ten hold about 1.1%. No cognate antigen is known for these TCRs. The sequenced sample was unstimulated CD8+ T cells sorted from spleen or lymph node cells, obtained before transplant. Receptors were obtained from a human donor who was the organ donor for an intestinal transplant. CDR3s include the opening cysteine and the closing phenylalanine or tryptophan. The D gene is left open where the match is weak. Size is omitted from some rows. Given values are once, few, many or a class for expanded clones.

v_call: TRBV27
j_call: TRBJ2-7
clone_size: once
d_call: TRBD1
cdr3_nt: TGTGCCAGCAGTTTATCCGGACCCAGGGGGCTCAACGAGCAGTACTTC
cdr3_aa: CASSLSGPRGLNEQYF

v_call: TRBV27
j_call: TRBJ2-3
clone_size: -
d_call: TRBD2
cdr3_nt: TGTGCCAGCAGATCCCGACTAGCGGGAGGCCCTACCACAGATACGCAGTATTTT
cdr3_aa: CASRSRLAGGPTTDTQYF

v_call: TRBV18
j_call: TRBJ1-2
clone_size: -
d_call: TRBD1
cdr3_nt: TGTGCCAGCTCACCACAGCGGACAGGGCGGGCGGATGGCTACACCTTC
cdr3_aa: CASSPQRTGRADGYTF

v_call: TRBV6-5
j_call: TRBJ1-1
clone_size: -
d_call: -
cdr3_nt: TGTGCCAGCAGCCCCCAGGGGCTGAACACTGAAGCTTTCTTT
cdr3_aa: CASSPQGLNTEAFF

v_call: TRBV11-2
j_call: TRBJ2-1
clone_size: -
d_call: -
cdr3_nt: TGTGCCAGCAGCTCCTTCGGGACTGCTAGCTCCTACAATGAGCAGTTCTTC
cdr3_aa: CASSSFGTASSYNEQFF

v_call: TRBV4-2
j_call: TRBJ1-1
clone_size: few
d_call: -
cdr3_nt: TGTGCCAGCAGCCAAGATCTTGGGCACCTGAACACTGAAGCTTTCTTT
cdr3_aa: CASSQDLGHLNTEAFF

v_call: TRBV6-1
j_call: TRBJ1-5
clone_size: -
d_call: -
cdr3_nt: TGTGCCAGTGGCAGGCTTAGCAATCAGCCCCAGCATTTT
cdr3_aa: CASGRLSNQPQHF

v_call: TRBV27
j_call: TRBJ2-1
clone_size: -
d_call: TRBD2
cdr3_nt: TGTGCCAGCAAGAGGTCTAGCGGATACAATGAGCAGTTCTTC
cdr3_aa: CASKRSSGYNEQFF

v_call: TRBV7-9
j_call: TRBJ2-1
clone_size: -
d_call: TRBD1
cdr3_nt: TGTGCCAGCAGCTCGCCGGGACAGGGTGAGTTCTTC
cdr3_aa: CASSSPGQGEFF

v_call: TRBV7-9
j_call: TRBJ1-2
clone_size: once
d_call: -
cdr3_nt: TGTGCCAGCAGCTTAGGCCCGTTGCGGAGAGCTAACCATGGCTACACCTTC
cdr3_aa: CASSLGPLRRANHGYTF

v_call: TRBV28
j_call: TRBJ2-2
clone_size: -
d_call: TRBD2
cdr3_nt: TGTGCCAGCAGTGCGGGAGATCTTAGGCCCGGGGAGCTGTTTTTT
cdr3_aa: CASSAGDLRPGELFF

v_call: TRBV6-5
j_call: TRBJ2-1
clone_size: -
d_call: TRBD1
cdr3_nt: TGTGCCAGCAGTACGTGGGACAGGGAAAGTCAGTTCTTC
cdr3_aa: CASSTWDRESQFF

v_call: TRBV19
j_call: TRBJ2-7
clone_size: -
d_call: -
cdr3_nt: TGTGCCAGTAGTATTAGTTTCCGCAGGATATACGAGCAGTACTTC
cdr3_aa: CASSISFRRIYEQYF

v_call: TRBV27
j_call: TRBJ2-2
clone_size: -
d_call: TRBD2
cdr3_nt: TGTGCCAGCACCCTGGGGGCCGGGGGGGCCGGGGAGCTGTTTTTT
cdr3_aa: CASTLGAGGAGELFF

v_call: TRBV21-1
j_call: TRBJ1-2
clone_size: -
d_call: -
cdr3_nt: TGTGCCAGCAGCATGACAGGGGATGGCTACACCTTC
cdr3_aa: CASSMTGDGYTF

v_call: TRBV25-1
j_call: TRBJ2-7
clone_size: -
d_call: -
cdr3_nt: TGTGCCAGCAGTGAATCAGGGTGGGCCCTCTACGAGCAGTACTTC
cdr3_aa: CASSESGWALYEQYF

v_call: TRBV21-1
j_call: TRBJ1-2
clone_size: -
d_call: -
cdr3_nt: TGTGCCGTGAGACAGGGGCCTCCCTATGGCTACACCTTC
cdr3_aa: CAVRQGPPYGYTF

v_call: TRBV29-1
j_call: TRBJ1-1
clone_size: few
d_call: -
cdr3_nt: TGCAGCGGGCAGGGCACTGAAGCTTTCTTT
cdr3_aa: CSGQGTEAFF

v_call: TRBV6-1
j_call: TRBJ1-5
clone_size: -
d_call: TRBD1
cdr3_nt: TGTGCCAGCAGCGGACAGGTATATAGCAATCAGCCCCAGCATTTT
cdr3_aa: CASSGQVYSNQPQHF

v_call: TRBV28
j_call: TRBJ2-7
clone_size: -
d_call: TRBD2
cdr3_nt: TGTGCCAGCAGTGCTCTAGCGGGAGAATACGAGCAGTACTTC
cdr3_aa: CASSALAGEYEQYF

v_call: TRBV2
j_call: TRBJ2-1
clone_size: -
d_call: TRBD2
cdr3_nt: TGTGCCAGCAGGGGAAGAGGGGCTAGCGGGGGGGCCTTAGAGCAGTTCTTC
cdr3_aa: CASRGRGASGGALEQFF

v_call: TRBV28
j_call: TRBJ1-1
clone_size: -
d_call: TRBD1
cdr3_nt: TGTGCCAGCAGTTTATTGACAGGGGGCGCGGTAGCTCACACTGAAGCTTTCTTT
cdr3_aa: CASSLLTGGAVAHTEAFF

v_call: TRBV27
j_call: TRBJ2-7
clone_size: -
d_call: -
cdr3_nt: TGTGCCAGCAGTCCGATGACTAGCTCCTACGAGCAGTACTTC
cdr3_aa: CASSPMTSSYEQYF

v_call: TRBV9
j_call: TRBJ2-3
clone_size: -
d_call: TRBD2
cdr3_nt: TGTGCCAGCAGCGTAGTCTCTAGCGGGGAGACAGATACGCAGTATTTT
cdr3_aa: CASSVVSSGETDTQYF

v_call: TRBV5-1
j_call: TRBJ2-7
clone_size: -
d_call: -
cdr3_nt: TGCGCCAGCAGCTTACAGGGAAGCTCCTACGAGCAGTACTTC
cdr3_aa: CASSLQGSSYEQYF

v_call: TRBV4-1
j_call: TRBJ2-5
clone_size: -
d_call: TRBD2
cdr3_nt: TGCGCCAGCAGCCTGGGACTAGCGGGGGCCCCCCCTCAAGAGACCCAGTACTTC
cdr3_aa: CASSLGLAGAPPQETQYF

v_call: TRBV9
j_call: TRBJ2-7
clone_size: once
d_call: -
cdr3_nt: TGTGCCAGCAGCGTGGGAGGGGGACCTTACGAGCAGTACTTC
cdr3_aa: CASSVGGGPYEQYF

v_call: TRBV29-1
j_call: TRBJ1-2
clone_size: -
d_call: TRBD1
cdr3_nt: TGCAGCGTCCGGGGACAGCGAGATAACTATGGCTACACCTTC
cdr3_aa: CSVRGQRDNYGYTF

v_call: TRBV5-8
j_call: TRBJ2-7
clone_size: -
d_call: -
cdr3_nt: TGTGCCAGCAGCTTGCTCCTAGAAGGTAGCGAGCAGTACTTC
cdr3_aa: CASSLLLEGSEQYF

v_call: TRBV5-4
j_call: TRBJ2-1
clone_size: -
d_call: TRBD2
cdr3_nt: TGTGCCAGCAGCTTGGGCCTAGCGGATTACTCGAATGAGCAGTTCTTC
cdr3_aa: CASSLGLADYSNEQFF

v_call: TRBV10-3
j_call: TRBJ1-1
clone_size: once
d_call: -
cdr3_nt: TGTGCCATCAGTGAGTCGGCCCCGGCGGAAGGAGCTTTCTTT
cdr3_aa: CAISESAPAEGAFF